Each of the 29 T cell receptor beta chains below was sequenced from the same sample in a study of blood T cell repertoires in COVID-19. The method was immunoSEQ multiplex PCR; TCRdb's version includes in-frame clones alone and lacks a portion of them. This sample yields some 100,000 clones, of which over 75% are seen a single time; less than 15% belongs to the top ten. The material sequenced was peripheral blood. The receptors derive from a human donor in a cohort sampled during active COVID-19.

The CDR3 DNA is TGTGCCAGCAGTTTGGACAGGGGGCGAACAGATACGCAGTATTTT. The encoded protein is CASSLDRGRTDTQYF. The rearrangement uses TRBV27 and TRBJ2-3, with 11 positions matching TRBD1. Unmatched junction bases numbered 2, after V lost 3 bases and J lost 3 bases. Germline V gene sequence: CDR1 MNHEY, CDR2 SMNVEV (reference sequence). This CDR3 is built from 15 residues.

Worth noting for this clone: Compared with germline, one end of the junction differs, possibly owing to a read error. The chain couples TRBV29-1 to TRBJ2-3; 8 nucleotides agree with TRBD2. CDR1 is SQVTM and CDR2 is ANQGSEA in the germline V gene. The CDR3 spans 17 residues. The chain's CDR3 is CSVEFRFSGVPTYTQYF. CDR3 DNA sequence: TGCAGCGTTGAATTTCGGTTTAGCGGGGTTCCCACATATACGCAGTATTTT.

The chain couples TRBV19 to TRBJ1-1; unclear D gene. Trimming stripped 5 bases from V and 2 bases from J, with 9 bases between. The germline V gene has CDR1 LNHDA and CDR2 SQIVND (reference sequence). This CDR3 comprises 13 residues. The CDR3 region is CASSSGSNTEAFF. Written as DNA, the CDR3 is TGTGCCAGTAGTTCAGGATCTAACACTGAAGCTTTCTTT. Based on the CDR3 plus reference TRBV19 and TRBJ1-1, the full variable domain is DGGITQSPKYLFRKEGQNVTLSCEQNLNHDAMYWYRQDPGQGLRLIYYSQIVNDFQKGDIAEGYSVSREKKESFPLTVTSAQKNPTAFYLCASSSGSNTEAFFGQGTRLTVV.

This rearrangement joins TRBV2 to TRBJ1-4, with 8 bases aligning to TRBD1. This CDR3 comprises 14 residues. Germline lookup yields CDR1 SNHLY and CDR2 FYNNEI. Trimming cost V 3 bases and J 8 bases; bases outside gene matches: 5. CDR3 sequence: CASSETGVGEKLFF. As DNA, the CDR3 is TGTGCCAGCAGTGAGACAGGGGTGGGAGAAAAACTGTTTTTT.

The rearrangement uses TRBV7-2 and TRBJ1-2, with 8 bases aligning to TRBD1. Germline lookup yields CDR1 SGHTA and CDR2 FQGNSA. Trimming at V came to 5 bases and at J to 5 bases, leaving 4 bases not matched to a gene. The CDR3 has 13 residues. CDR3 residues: CASSADRDYGYTF. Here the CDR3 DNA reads TGTGCCAGCAGCGCGGACAGGGATTATGGCTACACCTTC.

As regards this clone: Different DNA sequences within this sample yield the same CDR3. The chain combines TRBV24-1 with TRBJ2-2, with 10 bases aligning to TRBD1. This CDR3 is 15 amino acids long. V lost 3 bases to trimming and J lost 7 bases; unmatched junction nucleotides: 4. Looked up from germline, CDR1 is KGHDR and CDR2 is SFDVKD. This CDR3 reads CATSDPGQGNGELFF. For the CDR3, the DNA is TGTGCCACCAGTGATCCGGGACAGGGGAACGGGGAGCTGTTTTTT.

DNA of the CDR3: TGCGCCAGCAGCCAAGGGATAGCAATGGGGGAGCTGTTTTTT. Residues: CASSQGIAMGELFF. This sequence joins TRBV4-3 and TRBJ2-2; D is ambiguous. V lost 1 base and J 8 bases, leaving 11 bases between the germline ends. This CDR3 region has 14 residues. Germline CDR1 is LGHNA and CDR2 is YSLEER.

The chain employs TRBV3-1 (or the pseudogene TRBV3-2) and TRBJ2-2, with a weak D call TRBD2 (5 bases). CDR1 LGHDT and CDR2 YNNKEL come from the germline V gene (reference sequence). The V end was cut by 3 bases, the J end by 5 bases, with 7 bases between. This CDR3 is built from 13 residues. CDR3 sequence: CASSHRRTGELFF. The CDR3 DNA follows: TGTGCCAGCAGCCATAGGAGGACCGGGGAGCTGTTTTTT.

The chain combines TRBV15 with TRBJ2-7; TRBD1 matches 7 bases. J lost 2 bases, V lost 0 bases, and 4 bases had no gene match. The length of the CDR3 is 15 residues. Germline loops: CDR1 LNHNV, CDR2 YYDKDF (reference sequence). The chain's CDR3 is CATSRDLGTAYEQYF. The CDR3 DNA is TGTGCCACCAGCAGAGATTTGGGGACAGCCTACGAGCAGTACTTC.

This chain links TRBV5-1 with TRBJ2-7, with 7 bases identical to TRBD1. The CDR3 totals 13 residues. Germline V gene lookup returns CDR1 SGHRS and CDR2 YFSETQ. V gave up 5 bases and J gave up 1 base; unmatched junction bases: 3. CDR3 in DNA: TGCGCCAGCAGAATGACAGGGTCCTACGAGCAGTACTTC. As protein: CASRMTGSYEQYF.

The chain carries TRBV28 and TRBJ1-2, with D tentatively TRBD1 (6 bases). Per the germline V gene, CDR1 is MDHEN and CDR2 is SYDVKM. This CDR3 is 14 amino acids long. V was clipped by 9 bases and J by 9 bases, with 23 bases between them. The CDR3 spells CASHGGAASRSYTF. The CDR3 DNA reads TGTGCCAGTCATGGGGGGGCAGCTTCGAGGAGCTACACCTTC.

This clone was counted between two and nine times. The CDR3 DNA is TGTGCCATCAGTGACCGGGACAGGGTATCGGGGGAGCTGTTTTTT. Amino acids: CAISDRDRVSGELFF. The chain recombines TRBV10-3 with TRBJ2-2; 9 bases match TRBD1. Germline loops: CDR1 ENHRY, CDR2 SYGVKD. Losses at the gene ends were 3 bases for V and 8 bases for J; bases not matched to a gene: 7. CDR3 length: 15 amino acids.

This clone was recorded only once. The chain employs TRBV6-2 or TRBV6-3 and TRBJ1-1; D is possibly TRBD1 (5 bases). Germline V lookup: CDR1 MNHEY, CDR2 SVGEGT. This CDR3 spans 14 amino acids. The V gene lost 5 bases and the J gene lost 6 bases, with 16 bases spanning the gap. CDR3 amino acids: CASSANTGPPEAFF. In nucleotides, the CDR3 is TGTGCCAGCAGTGCCAATACAGGCCCTCCTGAAGCTTTCTTT.

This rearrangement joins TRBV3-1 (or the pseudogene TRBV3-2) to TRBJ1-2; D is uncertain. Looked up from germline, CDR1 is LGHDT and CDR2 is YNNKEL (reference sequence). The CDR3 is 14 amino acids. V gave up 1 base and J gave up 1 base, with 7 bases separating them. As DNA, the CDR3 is TGTGCCAGCAGCCAAGCCCGGGGTAACTATGGCTACACCTTC. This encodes CASSQARGNYGYTF.

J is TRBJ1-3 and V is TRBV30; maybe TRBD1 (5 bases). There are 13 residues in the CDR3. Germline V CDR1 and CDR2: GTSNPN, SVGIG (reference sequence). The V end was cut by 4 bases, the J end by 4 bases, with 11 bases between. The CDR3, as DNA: TGTGCCTGGACGGGGGGATTCGGAAACACCATATATTTT. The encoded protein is CAWTGGFGNTIYF.

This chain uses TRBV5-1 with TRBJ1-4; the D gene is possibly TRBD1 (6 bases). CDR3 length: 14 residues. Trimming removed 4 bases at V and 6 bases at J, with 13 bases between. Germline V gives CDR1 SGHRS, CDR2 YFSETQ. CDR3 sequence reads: CASSPGQGHEKLFF. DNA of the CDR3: TGCGCCAGCAGCCCCGGGCAGGGGCATGAAAAACTGTTTTTT.

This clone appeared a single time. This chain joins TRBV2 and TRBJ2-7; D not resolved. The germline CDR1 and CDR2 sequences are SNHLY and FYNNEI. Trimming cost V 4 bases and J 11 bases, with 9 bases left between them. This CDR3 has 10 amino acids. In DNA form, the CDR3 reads TGTGCCAGCAGTGGGCAGGTGGAGTACTTC. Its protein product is CASSGQVEYF. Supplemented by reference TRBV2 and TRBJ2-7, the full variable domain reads EPEVTQTPSHQVTQMGQEVILRCVPISNHLYFYWYRQILGQKVEFLVSFYNNEISEKSEIFDDQFSVERPDGSNFTLKIRSTKLEDSAMYFCASSGQVEYFGPGTRLTVT.

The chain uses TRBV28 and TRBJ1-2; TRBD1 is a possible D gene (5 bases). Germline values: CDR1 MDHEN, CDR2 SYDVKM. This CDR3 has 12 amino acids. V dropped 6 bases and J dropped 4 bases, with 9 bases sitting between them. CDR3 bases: TGTGCCAGCAGCCGCAGGGCCTATGGCTACACCTTC. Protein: CASSRRAYGYTF.

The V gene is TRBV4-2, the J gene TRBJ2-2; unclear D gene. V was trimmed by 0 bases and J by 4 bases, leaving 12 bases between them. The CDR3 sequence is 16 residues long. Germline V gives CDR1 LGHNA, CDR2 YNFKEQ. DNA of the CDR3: TGTGCCAGCAGCCAAGATATTAGTGGGCCCACCGGGGAGCTGTTTTTT. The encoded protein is CASSQDISGPTGELFF.

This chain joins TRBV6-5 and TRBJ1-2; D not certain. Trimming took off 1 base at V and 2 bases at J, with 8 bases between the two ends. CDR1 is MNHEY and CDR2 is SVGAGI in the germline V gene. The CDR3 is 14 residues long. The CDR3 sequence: CASSYLRENYGYTF. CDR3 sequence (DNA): TGTGCCAGCAGTTACTTGAGGGAGAACTATGGCTACACCTTC.

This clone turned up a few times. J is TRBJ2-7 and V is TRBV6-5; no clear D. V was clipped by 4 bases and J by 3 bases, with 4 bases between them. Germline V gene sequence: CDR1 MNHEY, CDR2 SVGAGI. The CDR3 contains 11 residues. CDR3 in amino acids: CASSSRYEQYF. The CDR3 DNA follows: TGTGCCAGCAGTTCTCGCTACGAGCAGTACTTC.

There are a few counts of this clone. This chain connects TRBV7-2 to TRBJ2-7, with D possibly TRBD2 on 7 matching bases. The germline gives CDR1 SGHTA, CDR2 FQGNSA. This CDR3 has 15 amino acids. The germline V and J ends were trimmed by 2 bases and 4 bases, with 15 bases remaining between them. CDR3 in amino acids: CASSLSGRGGYEQYF. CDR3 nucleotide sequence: TGTGCCAGCAGCTTATCAGGCAGGGGAGGGTACGAGCAGTACTTC.

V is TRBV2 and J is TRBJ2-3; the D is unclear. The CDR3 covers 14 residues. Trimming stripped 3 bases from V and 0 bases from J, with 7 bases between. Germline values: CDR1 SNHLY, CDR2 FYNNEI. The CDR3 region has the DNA TGTGCCAGCAGTGAGACTTCTAGCACAGATACGCAGTATTTT. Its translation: CASSETSSTDTQYF.

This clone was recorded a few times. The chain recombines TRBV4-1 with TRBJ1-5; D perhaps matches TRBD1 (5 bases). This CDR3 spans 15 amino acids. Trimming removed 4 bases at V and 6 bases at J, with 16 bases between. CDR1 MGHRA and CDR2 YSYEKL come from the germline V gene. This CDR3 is CASSRSSGYGQPQHF. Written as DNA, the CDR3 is TGCGCCAGCAGCCGATCCTCAGGGTATGGTCAGCCCCAGCATTTT.

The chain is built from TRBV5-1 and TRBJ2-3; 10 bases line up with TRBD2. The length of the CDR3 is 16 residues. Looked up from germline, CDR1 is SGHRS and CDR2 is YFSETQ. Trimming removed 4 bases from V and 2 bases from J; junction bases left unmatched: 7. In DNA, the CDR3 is TGCGCCAGCAGCGAAGAGCGGGGGGGGGACACAGATACGCAGTATTTT. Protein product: CASSEERGGDTDTQYF.

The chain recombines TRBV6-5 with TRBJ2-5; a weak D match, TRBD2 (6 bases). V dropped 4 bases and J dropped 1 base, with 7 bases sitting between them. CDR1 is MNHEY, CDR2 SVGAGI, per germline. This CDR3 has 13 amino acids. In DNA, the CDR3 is TGTGCCAGCAGTTGGGACTTCCAAGAGACCCAGTACTTC. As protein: CASSWDFQETQYF.

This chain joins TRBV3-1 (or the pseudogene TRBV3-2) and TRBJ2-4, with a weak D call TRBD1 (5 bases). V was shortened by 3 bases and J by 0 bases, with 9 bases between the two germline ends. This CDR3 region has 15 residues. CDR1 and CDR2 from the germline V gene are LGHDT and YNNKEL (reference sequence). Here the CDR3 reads CASSHDQGAKNIQYF. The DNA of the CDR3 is TGTGCCAGCAGCCATGATCAGGGAGCCAAAAACATTCAGTACTTC.

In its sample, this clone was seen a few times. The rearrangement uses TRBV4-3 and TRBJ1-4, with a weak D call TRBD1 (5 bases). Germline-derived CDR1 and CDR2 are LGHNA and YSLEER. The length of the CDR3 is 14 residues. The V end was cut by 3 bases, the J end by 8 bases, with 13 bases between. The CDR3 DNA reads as TGCGCCAGCAGCCACGCGGGGGTGGGGGAAAAACTGTTTTTT. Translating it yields CASSHAGVGEKLFF.

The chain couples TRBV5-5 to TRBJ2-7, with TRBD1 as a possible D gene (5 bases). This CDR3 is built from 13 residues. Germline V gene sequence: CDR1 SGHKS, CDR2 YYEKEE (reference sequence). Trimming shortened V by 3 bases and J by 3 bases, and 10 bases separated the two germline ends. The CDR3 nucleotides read TGTGCCAGCAGCTCGACAGAGAGCTACGAGCAGTACTTC. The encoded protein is CASSSTESYEQYF.